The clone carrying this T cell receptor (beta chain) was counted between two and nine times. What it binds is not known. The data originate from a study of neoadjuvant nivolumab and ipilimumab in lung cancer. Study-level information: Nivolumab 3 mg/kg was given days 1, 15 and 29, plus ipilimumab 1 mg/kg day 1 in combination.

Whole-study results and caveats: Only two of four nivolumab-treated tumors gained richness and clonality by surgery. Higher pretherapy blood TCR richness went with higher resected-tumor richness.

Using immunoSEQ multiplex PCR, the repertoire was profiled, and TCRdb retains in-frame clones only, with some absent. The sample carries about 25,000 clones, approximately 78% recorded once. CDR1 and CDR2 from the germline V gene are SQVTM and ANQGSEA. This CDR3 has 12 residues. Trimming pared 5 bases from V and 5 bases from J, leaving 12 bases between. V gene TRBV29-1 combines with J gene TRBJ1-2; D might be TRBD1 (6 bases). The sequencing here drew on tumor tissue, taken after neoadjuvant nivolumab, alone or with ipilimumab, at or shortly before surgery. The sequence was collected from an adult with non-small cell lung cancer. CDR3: CSVWDIGYGYTF. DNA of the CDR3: TGCAGCGTTTGGGACATCGGGTATGGCTACACCTTC.